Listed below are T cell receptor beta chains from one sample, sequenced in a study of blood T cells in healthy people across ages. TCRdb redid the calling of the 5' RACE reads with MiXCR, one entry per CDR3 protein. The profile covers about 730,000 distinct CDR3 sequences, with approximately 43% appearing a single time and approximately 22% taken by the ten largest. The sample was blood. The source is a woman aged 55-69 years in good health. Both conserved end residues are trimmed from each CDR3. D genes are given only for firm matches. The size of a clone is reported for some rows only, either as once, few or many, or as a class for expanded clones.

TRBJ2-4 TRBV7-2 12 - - ASSLIGPQNIQY
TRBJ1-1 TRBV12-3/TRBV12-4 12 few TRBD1 ASSTTGGGTEAF
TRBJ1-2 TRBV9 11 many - ASSVGGDYGYT
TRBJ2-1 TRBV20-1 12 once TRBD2 RPGGRGSYNEQF
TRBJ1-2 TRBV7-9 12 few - ASSLEGINYGYT
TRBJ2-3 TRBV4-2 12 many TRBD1 ASSQGQSTDTQY
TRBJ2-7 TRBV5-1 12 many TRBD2 ASSVSGGSGEQY
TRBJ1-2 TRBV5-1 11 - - ASSLVQGYGHT
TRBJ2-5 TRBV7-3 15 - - ASSLNLGLAGQETQY
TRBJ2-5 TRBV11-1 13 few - ASSLVPAGQETQY
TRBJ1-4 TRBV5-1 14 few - ASSPFGGETNEKLF
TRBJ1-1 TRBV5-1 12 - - ASSLEGSNTEAF
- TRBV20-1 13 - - SARDIARSSYEQY
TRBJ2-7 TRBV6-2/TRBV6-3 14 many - ASSYSGRDNNYEQY
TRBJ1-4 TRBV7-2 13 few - ASSLVPGVVEKLF
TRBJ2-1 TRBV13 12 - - ASSSSLGDNEQF
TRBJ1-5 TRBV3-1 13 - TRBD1 ASSQRTGGNQPQH